This T cell receptor beta chain was sequenced for a study of blood T cell repertoires in COVID-19. Overall study: PBMCs, B-cell-depleted T cells, or T cells provided the cDNA or gDNA that made up the material.

Germline CDR1 LGHDT, CDR2 YNNKEL (reference sequence). V trimming: 1 base; J trimming: 3 bases; junction bases outside the gene matches: 4. This CDR3 comprises 17 residues. Generated by immunoSEQ multiplex PCR, the TCRdb table keeps only in-frame clones and is missing some. The data hold over 45,000 clones, with 83% observed a single time. The receptor was derived from a woman over 75 with acute or convalescent COVID-19. The rearrangement links TRBV3-1 (or the pseudogene TRBV3-2) to TRBJ2-5; TRBD2 aligns across 14 bases. The source material was peripheral blood. The CDR3 nucleotides read TGTGCCAGCAGCCAAGGAATGGGACTAGCGGGGGAAGAGACCCAGTACTTC. Protein sequence: CASSQGMGLAGEETQYF.